This is a list of T cell receptor beta chains from one sample in a study of shared clonotypes between healthy human individuals. TCRdb's copy holds only in-frame clones and misses some; the assay was immunoSEQ multiplex PCR. The sample gives about a million clones, roughly 80% of which show up once; about 0.94% is in the top ten. Sequencing was performed on memory CD4+ T cells from PBMCs. Receptors were obtained from a man aged 18 to 35 in good health. Some clones in this sample may be carry-over from other donors' samples. Both conserved end residues are part of each CDR3. D genes are given only for firm matches. Clone size appears in some rows only: once, few, many, or a class for an expanded clone.

d_call	j_call	clone_size	v_call	cdr3_aa	cdr3_nt
TRBD2	TRBJ2-7	NA	TRBV5-1	CASSSAPYRTSGVQQYF	TGCGCCAGCAGCTCCGCCCCTTACAGGACTAGCGGAGTCCAGCAGTACTTC
TRBD1	TRBJ1-2	NA	TRBV5-6	CASLLDRGGYTF	TGTGCCAGCTTATTAGACAGGGGAGGCTACACCTTC
NA	TRBJ2-5	NA	TRBV11-2	CASNRDPRGETQYF	TGTGCCAGCAACCGGGACCCGAGGGGAGAGACCCAGTACTTC
NA	TRBJ1-1	few	TRBV27	CASSLSGIMNTEAFF	TGTGCCAGCAGTTTATCAGGGATCATGAACACTGAAGCTTTCTTT
NA	TRBJ1-5	NA	TRBV6-5	CASARRRGQPQHF	TGTGCCAGCGCAAGGAGGCGAGGTCAGCCCCAGCATTTT
NA	TRBJ2-7	NA	TRBV28	CASSTSGATSPYEQYF	TGTGCCAGCAGTACCTCGGGGGCCACTAGCCCCTACGAGCAGTACTTC
TRBD1	TRBJ1-6	NA	TRBV5-1	CASSSTGRQGTDSPLHF	TGCGCCAGCAGCTCAACCGGGAGACAGGGGACGGATTCACCCCTCCACTTT
NA	TRBJ2-5	NA	TRBV28	CASSLASVQTQYF	TGTGCCAGCAGTTTGGCTAGCGTGCAGACCCAGTACTTC
NA	TRBJ1-2	NA	TRBV6-1	CASRIQAGNYGYTF	TGTGCCAGCAGAATTCAGGCGGGGAACTATGGCTACACCTTC
NA	TRBJ1-2	NA	TRBV12-1	CASTNEQGDPYGYTF	TGTGCCAGCACGAATGAACAGGGGGATCCGTATGGCTACACCTTC
NA	TRBJ2-3	NA	TRBV2	CASRAAREGDTQYF	TGTGCCAGCAGGGCCGCGCGGGAAGGAGATACGCAGTATTTT
NA	TRBJ1-4	NA	TRBV19	CASSIRDGKMYQNEKLFF	TGTGCCAGTAGTATCCGGGACGGAAAGATGTACCAGAATGAAAAACTGTTTTTT
NA	TRBJ2-3	NA	TRBV5-1	CASSHSLDTQYF	TGCGCCAGCAGCCATAGCTTGGATACGCAGTATTTT
TRBD1	TRBJ1-2	once	TRBV6-1	CASSAEATGGYGYTF	TGTGCCAGCAGTGCTGAGGCGACAGGGGGCTATGGCTACACCTTC
TRBD2	TRBJ2-7	NA	TRBV5-1	CASSELAGGHYEQYF	TGCGCCAGCAGCGAGCTAGCGGGAGGCCACTACGAGCAGTACTTC
NA	TRBJ2-3	NA	TRBV18	CASSSNSGTATDTQYF	TGTGCCAGCTCGTCAAATAGCGGGACAGCCACAGATACGCAGTATTTT